This paragraph covers one T cell receptor beta chain sequence. This specimen belongs to a study of blood T cell repertoires in COVID-19. Whole-study context: Donors in the United States, Italy and Spain gave samples during acute or convalescent COVID-19. In each case, the material was cDNA or gDNA derived from T cells, B-cell-depleted T cells, or PBMCs.

The V end lost 3 bases, the J end lost 6 bases, and 11 bases lay between the germline ends. CDR3 length equals 12 residues. The germline CDR1 and CDR2 sequences are DFQATT and SNEGSKA (reference sequence). In the authors' workflow: Estimation of nucleated cell counts was performed using reference gene primer amplification. This table comes from immunoSEQ multiplex PCR, and its TCRdb copy is limited to in-frame clones, with some not included. That table furnishes V, J and clone size, whereas the DNA furnished D and trimming. The sample holds about 140,000 clones, over 60% seen once. The receptor comes from a man between 45 and 60 years old with acute or convalescent COVID-19. The rearrangement joins TRBV20-1 to TRBJ1-2; TRBD1 might be the D (6 bases). The specimen sequenced was peripheral blood. The CDR3 protein is CSASPRGDGYTF. The DNA for the CDR3 is TGCAGTGCTAGTCCCAGGGGTGATGGCTACACCTTC.